A single sample is the source of the 15 T cell receptor beta chains below, sequenced in a study of cytomegalovirus exposure and HLA in healthy donors. The PCR used 60 Vbeta and 13 Jbeta primers. The assay was immunoSEQ multiplex PCR, and TCRdb's table has in-frame clones only and misses some. The data hold about 170,000 clones, with approximately 79% observed a single time. Sequencing was carried out using PBMCs. These receptors were collected from a male donor in good health and CMV-seronegative.

This clone was recorded only once. The chain recombines TRBV5-1 with TRBJ2-7, with TRBD1 as a possible D gene (5 bases). The CDR3 is 14 residues long. The V and J ends lost 0 bases and 2 bases respectively, with 9 bases between them. Germline V gene data show CDR1 as SGHRS and CDR2 as YFSETQ. CDR3 sequence reads: CASSLGPGTYEQYF. For the CDR3, the DNA is TGCGCCAGCAGCTTGGGTCCAGGGACCTACGAGCAGTACTTC.

The chain combines TRBV9 with TRBJ2-5; no definite D call. The J call may be mistaken, given a closer DNA end match to TRBJ2-7. The CDR3 contains 14 residues. CDR1 is SGDLS and CDR2 is YYNGEE in the germline V gene. The CDR3 sequence is CASSVEYWGYEQYF. CDR3 DNA sequence: TGTGCCAGCAGCGTAGAATATTGGGGCTACGAGCAGTACTTC.

The rearrangement uses TRBV9 and TRBJ1-2; no reliable D call. This CDR3 is 15 amino acids long. Per the germline V gene, CDR1 is SGDLS and CDR2 is YYNGEE. Trimming removed 5 bases at V and 0 bases at J, with 14 bases between. CDR3 coding DNA: TGTGCCAGCAGTCTCACCTGGGCGCCTAACTATGGCTACACCTTC. It codes for CASSLTWAPNYGYTF.

The V gene is TRBV28, the J gene TRBJ1-2; weak D call: TRBD1 (5 bases). The germline CDR1 and CDR2 sequences are MDHEN and SYDVKM. Trimming left V 10 bases short and J 8 bases short, with 14 bases between. This CDR3 has 11 residues. The CDR3: CATKQDGGYTF. DNA for the CDR3: TGTGCCACCAAACAGGATGGGGGCTACACCTTC.

This chain connects TRBV6-5 to TRBJ1-4, with D possibly matching TRBD1 (6 bases). Germline V gives CDR1 MNHEY, CDR2 SVGAGI. V lost 0 bases to trimming and J lost 8 bases, with 10 bases between them. This CDR3 comprises 14 residues. The CDR3 sequence is CASSYSGGEEKLFF. Written as DNA, the CDR3 is TGTGCCAGCAGTTACTCAGGGGGGGAAGAAAAACTGTTTTTT.

V usage is TRBV7-2 and J usage is TRBJ1-2; possible D gene TRBD1, 6 bases. Trimming took off 0 bases at V and 4 bases at J, with 18 bases between the two ends. Germline values: CDR1 SGHTA, CDR2 FQGNSA. CDR3 length: 17 amino acids. The DNA for the CDR3 is TGTGCCAGCAGCTTAGCGAGTCCCAGGACAGCCGCCTATGGCTACACCTTC. Translating gives CASSLASPRTAAYGYTF.

The rearrangement joins TRBV5-1 to TRBJ1-2, with no clear D. Germline values: CDR1 SGHRS, CDR2 YFSETQ. V was trimmed by 7 bases and J by 7 bases, leaving 29 bases between them. The CDR3 contains 17 residues. The CDR3 reads CASEDDGRRTTHGGYTF. In DNA, the CDR3 is TGCGCCAGCGAGGATGACGGCCGGCGGACTACGCATGGTGGCTACACCTTC.

The CDR3 sequence: CASSPGQVPEKLFF. CDR3 in DNA: TGCGCCAGCAGCCCCGGACAGGTCCCTGAAAAACTGTTTTTT. The V gene is TRBV5-1, the J gene TRBJ1-4; 7 bases fit TRBD1. J gave up 7 bases and V 4 bases, and 7 bases lay outside the gene matches. Germline assignment: CDR1 SGHRS and CDR2 YFSETQ. The CDR3 is 14 residues long.

The J gene is TRBJ2-6, the V gene TRBV5-4; tentatively, D is TRBD2 (5 bases). The length of the CDR3 is 16 residues. Between the trimmed V and J ends, which lost 1 base and 2 bases, there was a span of 10 bases. Germline V lookup: CDR1 SGHNT, CDR2 YYREEE (reference sequence). As DNA, the CDR3 is TGTGCCAGCAGCTTGCCGGGGTCTCCTGGGGCCAACGTCCTGACTTTC. Amino acids: CASSLPGSPGANVLTF. Together with reference TRBV5-4 and TRBJ2-6, the CDR3 gives the full variable domain: ETGVTQSPTHLIKTRGQQVTLRCSSQSGHNTVSWYQQALGQGPQFIFQYYREEENGRGNFPPRFSGLQFPNYSSELNVNALELDDSALYLCASSLPGSPGANVLTFGAGSRLTVL.

This chain uses TRBV5-4 with TRBJ2-5; 7 nucleotides align to TRBD1. The V gene end was trimmed by 4 bases and the J gene end by 5 bases; junction bases not matched to a gene: 11. CDR1 SGHNT and CDR2 YYREEE come from the germline V gene (reference sequence). This CDR3 is built from 15 residues. The CDR3 loop reads CASSLTRGGGETQYF. CDR3 coding DNA: TGTGCCAGCAGCCTTACTCGAGGGGGCGGGGAGACCCAGTACTTC. Complete variable domain (other parts from reference TRBV5-4 and TRBJ2-5): ETGVTQSPTHLIKTRGQQVTLRCSSQSGHNTVSWYQQALGQGPQFIFQYYREEENGRGNFPPRFSGLQFPNYSSELNVNALELDDSALYLCASSLTRGGGETQYFGPGTRLLVL.

V usage is TRBV4-1 and J usage is TRBJ2-1, with D possibly matching TRBD2 (5 bases). Germline-derived CDR1 and CDR2 are MGHRA and YSYEKL. CDR3 length: 15 residues. Deletions cut 4 bases from V and 7 bases from J, with 17 bases between. CDR3 loop: CASSRGPGGLNEQFF. CDR3 coding DNA: TGCGCCAGCAGCCGCGGGCCGGGTGGGTTGAATGAGCAGTTCTTC.

The chain is built from TRBV7-9 and TRBJ1-4; D ambiguous. Germline CDR1 reads SEHNR; CDR2 reads FQNEAQ (reference sequence). Trimming took off 9 bases at V and 8 bases at J, with 16 bases between the two ends. There are 13 residues in the CDR3. CDR3 protein: CASTRTGYEKLFF. The CDR3 DNA is TGTGCCAGTACCCGGACTGGATACGAAAAACTGTTTTTT.

The J gene is TRBJ2-1, the V gene TRBV7-9; possible D gene TRBD2, 7 bases. Deletions cut 5 bases from V and 6 bases from J, with 20 bases between. Germline CDR1 SEHNR, CDR2 FQNEAQ (reference sequence). The CDR3 sequence is 16 residues long. The CDR3 DNA is TGTGCCAGCAGCCCCCGCGCCGCGGGGGCGCGCAATGAGCAGTTCTTC. Protein product: CASSPRAAGARNEQFF.

V is TRBV19 and J is TRBJ2-7; a possible D gene is TRBD2 (6 bases). The CDR3 is made up of 14 amino acids. CDR1 LNHDA and CDR2 SQIVND come from the germline V gene (reference sequence). Trimming removed 4 bases from V and 7 bases from J, with 17 bases in between. The CDR3 bases are TGTGCCAGTAGTACCCAGGAGGGAATGGAAGAGCAGTACTTC. It specifies CASSTQEGMEEQYF.

V and J are TRBV4-3 and TRBJ2-7; D may be TRBD2 (6 bases). The CDR3 is made up of 15 amino acids. The V gene's germline CDR1 is LGHNA and CDR2 YSLEER. Trimming removed 1 base from V and 5 bases from J, with 15 bases in between. The CDR3 spells CASSQVTGGADEQYF. The CDR3 bases are TGCGCCAGCAGCCAAGTGACTGGAGGGGCGGACGAGCAGTACTTC.